Below are 32 T cell receptor beta chains sequenced from a single sample in a study of somatic mutations in cytotoxic T cells in rheumatoid arthritis. The table came from immunoSEQ multiplex PCR; TCRdb's copy has only in-frame clones and leaves some out. Of about 20,000 clones listed, over 75% are singletons. Sequences were obtained from CD8+ T cells sorted from blood. These TCRs come from an adult with rheumatoid arthritis.

The chain has TRBV12-5 and TRBJ2-1; TRBD2 agrees at 10 bases. CDR3 length equals 16 residues. Germline V gene lookup returns CDR1 LGHNT and CDR2 FRNRAP. J gave up 5 bases and V 6 bases, and 10 bases lay outside the gene matches. CDR3 nucleotide sequence: TGTGCTAGTGGGCAACAAACTAGCGGGACCAACAATGAGCAGTTCTTC. It codes for CASGQQTSGTNNEQFF. Combining the CDR3 with reference TRBV12-5 and TRBJ2-1 gives the whole variable domain DARVTQTPRHKVTEMGQEVTMRCQPILGHNTVFWYRQTMMQGLELLAYFRNRAPLDDSGMPKDRFSAEMPDATLATLKIQPSEPRDSAVYFCASGQQTSGTNNEQFFGPGTRLTVL.

The rearrangement links TRBV7-3 to TRBJ2-2; TRBD1 aligns across 7 bases. V trimming: 3 bases; J trimming: 6 bases; junction bases outside the gene matches: 1. From germline, CDR1 is SGHTA and CDR2 FQGTGA. The CDR3 runs 13 residues. The CDR3 protein is CASSFDRAGELFF. The CDR3 bases are TGTGCCAGCAGCTTTGACAGGGCCGGGGAGCTGTTTTTT.

The gene calls are TRBV5-1 and TRBJ1-3, with 7 bases lining up with TRBD1. There are 17 residues in the CDR3. The V and J ends lost 0 bases and 0 bases, in that order; junction bases with no gene match: 6. The V gene's germline CDR1 is SGHRS and CDR2 YFSETQ. The CDR3 DNA follows: TGCGCCAGCAGCTTGGCAGGGGGTCCCTCCTCTGGAAACACCATATATTTT. Residues: CASSLAGGPSSGNTIYF.

The chain uses TRBV2 and TRBJ2-2, with D uncertain. Trimming removed 10 bases at V and 2 bases at J, with 8 bases between. Germline CDR1 and CDR2: SNHLY and FYNNEI. The CDR3 runs to 12 residues. The CDR3 DNA reads as TGTGCCATTACAAGCAACACCGGGGAGCTGTTTTTT. Amino acid sequence: CAITSNTGELFF. The complete variable domain, with remaining parts taken from reference TRBV2 and TRBJ2-2, reads EPEVTQTPSHQVTQMGQEVILRCVPISNHLYFYWYRQILGQKVEFLVSFYNNEISEKSEIFDDQFSVERPDGSNFTLKIRSTKLEDSAMYFCAITSNTGELFFGEGSRLTVL.

The chain carries TRBV28 and TRBJ2-1; D not resolved. The germline V gene encodes CDR1 MDHEN and CDR2 SYDVKM. Trimming stripped 4 bases from V and 7 bases from J, with 2 bases between. The CDR3 loop spans 10 amino acids. CDR3 in DNA: TGTGCCAGCAGTTCGAATGAGCAGTTCTTC. Translated: CASSSNEQFF.

The genes are TRBV11-2 and TRBJ2-7; no firm D call. The germline V gene has CDR1 SGHAT and CDR2 FQNNGV. V dropped 2 bases and J dropped 5 bases, with 4 bases sitting between them. The CDR3 extends over 11 amino acids. CDR3 in amino acids: CASSLFHEQYF. DNA of the CDR3: TGTGCCAGCAGCTTATTCCACGAGCAGTACTTC.

The chain joins TRBV5-6 to TRBJ1-5, with unresolved D. Germline-derived CDR1 and CDR2 are SGHDT and YYEEEE. The CDR3 has 13 residues. Trimming removed 0 bases at V and 3 bases at J, with 4 bases between. CDR3 region: CASSLGDNQPQHF. CDR3 nucleotides: TGTGCCAGCAGCTTGGGGGACAATCAGCCCCAGCATTTT.

The chain has TRBV27 and TRBJ1-1; D call uncertain. CDR1 is MNHEY, CDR2 SMNVEV, per germline (reference sequence). The CDR3 has 14 amino acids. The V gene lost 1 base and the J gene lost 0 bases, with 6 bases spanning the gap. As DNA, the CDR3 is TGTGCCAGCAGTTTATGGTCAGTGAACACTGAAGCTTTCTTT. Protein product: CASSLWSVNTEAFF.

The chain uses TRBV28 and TRBJ2-3; TRBD2 matches at 10 bases. J gave up 2 bases and V 3 bases, and 8 bases lay outside the gene matches. The CDR3 is 17 amino acids. Germline loops: CDR1 MDHEN, CDR2 SYDVKM. CDR3 in amino acids: CASSFPGLAEVTDTQYF. CDR3 coding DNA: TGTGCCAGCAGTTTCCCCGGACTAGCGGAAGTCACAGATACGCAGTATTTT.

In this sample, this clone turned up once. The rearrangement links TRBV5-1 to TRBJ1-2; 9 nucleotides line up with TRBD1. The CDR3 sequence is 15 residues long. V shed 3 bases, J shed 3 bases, and the junction held 6 bases outside the gene matches. Germline lookup yields CDR1 SGHRS and CDR2 YFSETQ. The CDR3 nucleotides read TGCGCCAGCAGCTGGACAGGGGCCCCAGACTATGGCTACACCTTC. As protein: CASSWTGAPDYGYTF.

CDR3 in amino acids: CASSLGGTPFYEQYF. The DNA of the CDR3 is TGTGCCAGCAGCTTGGGTGGGACACCTTTTTACGAGCAGTACTTC. The genes are TRBV5-4 and TRBJ2-7; D might be TRBD1 (6 bases). Between the trimmed V and J ends, which lost 0 bases and 4 bases, there was a span of 14 bases. Germline V CDR1 and CDR2: SGHNT, YYREEE (reference sequence). The CDR3 sequence is 15 residues long.

The V call is TRBV6-6, the J call TRBJ1-2; tentatively, D is TRBD1 (6 bases). Trimming took 2 bases from V and 0 from J, leaving 10 bases between them. The CDR3 is 15 residues long. Germline CDR1 reads MNHNY; CDR2 reads SVGAGI (reference sequence). This CDR3 is CASSYTGTPNYGYTF. The CDR3 DNA sequence: TGTGCCAGCAGTTACACCGGGACACCTAACTATGGCTACACCTTC.

The chain joins TRBV11-2 to TRBJ2-1; D is unresolved. V lost 6 bases, J lost 10 bases, and 13 bases lay in between. This CDR3 spans 12 amino acids. The germline V gene encodes CDR1 SGHAT and CDR2 FQNNGV. The chain's CDR3 is CASSWADPEQFF. DNA for the CDR3: TGTGCCAGCAGTTGGGCTGACCCAGAGCAGTTCTTC.

CDR3 DNA: TGTGCCAGCAGCCGGACAGTTATGAACACTGAAGCTTTCTTT. This translates into CASSRTVMNTEAFF. The chain has TRBV11-3 and TRBJ1-1, with D perhaps TRBD1 (6 bases). V was pared by 5 bases and J by 0 bases, with 10 bases between. The CDR3 totals 14 residues. Germline CDR1 reads SGHNT; CDR2 reads YENEEA.

Only one count was recorded for this clone. This rearrangement joins TRBV6-4 to TRBJ2-3, with D unresolved. The V gene lost 0 bases and the J gene lost 3 bases, with 10 bases spanning the gap. Germline lookup yields CDR1 MRHNA and CDR2 SNTAGT. The CDR3 is 15 amino acids. The CDR3 loop reads CASSDSEASTDTQYF. Here the CDR3 DNA reads TGTGCCAGCAGTGACTCGGAAGCCTCAACAGATACGCAGTATTTT.

This chain joins TRBV28 and TRBJ1-5; 7 bases are a match to TRBD1. Germline V gene sequence: CDR1 MDHEN, CDR2 SYDVKM. The CDR3 is 15 amino acids. After removal of 10 bases from V and 1 base from J, the junction contained 10 bases not matched to a gene. The CDR3 bases are TGTGCCACGAAGGCTCTGACAGGGAGCAATCAGCCCCAGCATTTT. Translating gives CATKALTGSNQPQHF.

The chain uses TRBV6-5 and TRBJ2-2; 7 bases are a match to TRBD2. Germline CDR1 MNHEY, CDR2 SVGAGI. V lost 8 bases and J lost 5; bases outside the gene matches: 8. This CDR3 is built from 14 residues. Here the CDR3 DNA reads TGTGCCAGCCAGGAAGCGGGGAATACCGGGGAGCTGTTTTTT. This encodes CASQEAGNTGELFF.

CDR3 amino acids: CASSLEGSGDQETQYF. CDR3 nucleotide sequence: TGTGCCAGCAGCTTAGAGGGTAGCGGGGACCAAGAGACCCAGTACTTC. V is TRBV13 and J is TRBJ2-5; TRBD2 matches 8 bases. The J segment lost 0 bases and the V segment lost 1 base, leaving 4 bases of the junction unmatched. CDR1 is PRHDT and CDR2 is FYEKMQ in the germline V gene (reference sequence). There are 16 residues in the CDR3.

The V call is TRBV5-5, the J call TRBJ1-2, with TRBD1 matching 7 bases. CDR1 is SGHKS, CDR2 YYEKEE, per germline (reference sequence). This CDR3 is built from 13 residues. Losses at the gene ends were 0 bases for V and 8 bases for J; bases not matched to a gene: 4. The CDR3 sequence is CASSLEGQLGYTF. The DNA for the CDR3 is TGTGCCAGCAGCTTGGAGGGACAGCTCGGCTACACCTTC.

The rearrangement joins TRBV10-3 to TRBJ1-5; D gene ambiguous. Germline values: CDR1 ENHRY, CDR2 SYGVKD. V lost 10 bases, J lost 0 bases, and 13 bases lay in between. The CDR3 covers 14 residues. The DNA for the CDR3 is TGTGCCACCGCGGACCCGGGTAGCAATCAGCCCCAGCATTTT. It codes for CATADPGSNQPQHF.

The chain recombines TRBV4-1 with TRBJ1-1; D unresolved. Looked up from germline, CDR1 is MGHRA and CDR2 is YSYEKL. The CDR3 is made up of 15 amino acids. Trimming cost V 1 base and J 5 bases, with 14 bases left between them. The CDR3 DNA is TGCGCCAGCAGCCAAGGACGGGGTTACGGAACTGAAGCTTTCTTT. Amino acids: CASSQGRGYGTEAFF.

This rearrangement joins TRBV5-1 to TRBJ2-7; tentative D call: TRBD1 (5 bases). Germline CDR1 is SGHRS and CDR2 is YFSETQ. Trimming left V 1 base short and J 3 bases short, with 11 bases between. There are 14 residues in the CDR3. The CDR3 sequence: CASSLWARDYEQYF. The CDR3 DNA reads as TGCGCCAGCAGCTTGTGGGCCAGGGACTACGAGCAGTACTTC.

This clone was found once. The V gene is TRBV27, the J gene TRBJ2-1, with 9 bases identical to TRBD2. This CDR3 has 17 amino acids. Per the germline V gene, CDR1 is MNHEY and CDR2 is SMNVEV (reference sequence). With 6 bases clipped from V and 2 bases from J, the junction kept 11 bases outside the gene matches. The chain's CDR3 is CASSPATGGGAYNEQFF. The CDR3 DNA sequence: TGTGCCAGCAGCCCCGCGACTGGCGGGGGGGCCTACAATGAGCAGTTCTTC.

The genes are TRBV6-5 and TRBJ2-7; tentatively, D is TRBD1 (6 bases). The V end was cut by 0 bases, the J end by 2 bases, with 11 bases between. Germline V gene data show CDR1 as MNHEY and CDR2 as SVGAGI. This CDR3 has 15 amino acids. The DNA of the CDR3 is TGTGCCAGCAGTTACTCAGAGACAGGCGCCTACGAGCAGTACTTC. Protein product: CASSYSETGAYEQYF.

This clone appeared a single time. The V call is TRBV27, the J call TRBJ1-4, with 7 bases matching TRBD1. The CDR3 length is 18 residues. CDR1 and CDR2 from the germline V gene are MNHEY and SMNVEV (reference sequence). Trimming took 2 bases from V and 0 from J; bases not matched to a gene: 9. Here the CDR3 DNA reads TGTGCCAGCAGTTTAAGTCAGGGGGAGACGGCAACTAATGAAAAACTGTTTTTT. Its protein product is CASSLSQGETATNEKLFF.

The genes are TRBV30 and TRBJ2-1, with 11 bases aligning to TRBD2. CDR3 length equals 12 residues. Germline V gives CDR1 GTSNPN, CDR2 SVGIG (reference sequence). The junction had 2 bases not matched to a gene; V was cut back by 7 bases and J by 6 bases. CDR3 coding DNA: TGTGCCTCCGGACTAGCGGGCAATGAGCAGTTCTTC. This translates into CASGLAGNEQFF.

This sequence joins TRBV10-2 and TRBJ2-6; 9 bases line up with TRBD2. The CDR3 totals 17 residues. V lost 6 bases and J lost 4; bases outside the gene matches: 10. Germline V gene data show CDR1 as WSHSY and CDR2 as SAAADI. Written as DNA, the CDR3 is TGCGCCAGCAGGAGCTTTCTAGCGGGATCCGGGGCCAACGTCCTGACTTTC. It encodes CASRSFLAGSGANVLTF.

This chain joins TRBV7-6 and TRBJ1-1; TRBD1 agrees at 8 bases. The V segment lost 1 base and the J segment 3 bases; nucleotides outside the gene matches: 7. Germline-derived CDR1 and CDR2 are SGHVS and FNYEAQ. This CDR3 spans 16 amino acids. CDR3 DNA: TGTGCCAGCAGCTTAGGAGATCAGGGGGCTTACACTGAAGCTTTCTTT. This codes for CASSLGDQGAYTEAFF.

The gene calls are TRBV19 and TRBJ1-4; D is unresolved. The V and J ends lost 4 bases and 4 bases respectively, with 13 bases between them. The CDR3 runs to 15 residues. CDR1 and CDR2 from the germline V gene are LNHDA and SQIVND (reference sequence). In nucleotides, the CDR3 is TGTGCCAGTAGTACAACAGCGGATATTAATGAAAAACTGTTTTTT. Encoded protein: CASSTTADINEKLFF.

This clone was counted once. V usage is TRBV5-1 and J usage is TRBJ2-7; D call uncertain. The CDR3 covers 12 residues. Germline V lookup: CDR1 SGHRS, CDR2 YFSETQ. Trimming stripped 3 bases from V and 3 bases from J, with 7 bases between. In nucleotides, the CDR3 is TGCGCCAGCAGCTCGAACTACTACGAGCAGTACTTC. This gives the protein CASSSNYYEQYF.

This sequence joins TRBV7-2 and TRBJ2-1, with 9 bases matching TRBD2. Germline trimming cut 3 bases from V and 7 bases from J; bases unmatched to any gene: 7. Germline V CDR1 and CDR2: SGHTA, FQGNSA. The CDR3 contains 15 residues. CDR3 coding DNA: TGTGCCAGCAGCTTGCGGGCGGGGGGGCCGAATGAGCAGTTCTTC. Its translation: CASSLRAGGPNEQFF.

The V call is TRBV7-9, the J call TRBJ2-3; no firm D call. V was cut by 3 bases and J by 0 bases, with 19 bases left in between. There are 18 residues in the CDR3. CDR1 SEHNR and CDR2 FQNEAQ come from the germline V gene (reference sequence). The CDR3 DNA reads TGTGCCAGCAGCTTTCCCTTGCTCGCGGTATCTAGCACAGATACGCAGTATTTT. This encodes CASSFPLLAVSSTDTQYF.